This TCR beta chain appears in the sequencing data of a study of cytomegalovirus exposure and HLA in healthy donors. These donors were members of the approximately 120-subject validation cohort, a group separate from the approximately 670-subject first cohort. Using immunoSEQ multiplex PCR, the repertoire was profiled, and TCRdb retains in-frame clones only, with some absent. The table includes over 200,000 clones, roughly 89% detected once. The ends lost 3 bases at V and 4 bases at J; junction bases unmatched: 3. The CDR3 length is 14 residues. The germline V gene encodes CDR1 LGHNA and CDR2 YSLEER. Study results and caveats: As was reported, the classifier diagnosed cytomegalovirus status with high specificity and sensitivity.

This clone was recorded a few times. The antigen remains undetermined. Sequenced sample: PBMCs. The chain has TRBV4-3 and TRBJ1-2; 9 bases map to TRBD1. The sequence came from a woman in her late teens or twenties in good health and CMV-seronegative. Here the CDR3 reads CASSQDRGGYGYTF. The CDR3 region has the DNA TGCGCCAGCAGCCAGGACAGGGGTGGCTATGGCTACACCTTC.